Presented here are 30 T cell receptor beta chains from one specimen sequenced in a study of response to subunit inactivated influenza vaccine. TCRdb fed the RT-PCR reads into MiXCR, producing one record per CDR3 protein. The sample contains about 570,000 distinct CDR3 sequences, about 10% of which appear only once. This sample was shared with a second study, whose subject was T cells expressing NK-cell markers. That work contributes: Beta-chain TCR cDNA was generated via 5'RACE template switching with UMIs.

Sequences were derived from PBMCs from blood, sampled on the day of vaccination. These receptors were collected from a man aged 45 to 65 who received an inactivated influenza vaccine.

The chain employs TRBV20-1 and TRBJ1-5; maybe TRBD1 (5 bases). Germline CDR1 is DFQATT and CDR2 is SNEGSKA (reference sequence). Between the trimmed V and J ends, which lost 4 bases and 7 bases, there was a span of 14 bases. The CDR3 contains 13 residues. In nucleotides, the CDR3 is TGCAGTGCTACCCAGGGATCGGGGCAGCCCCAGCATTTT. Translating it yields CSATQGSGQPQHF.

The CDR3 nucleotides read TGTGCCAGCAGCTCCACTATCAAGGCGGGGAGAGAGAATGAGCAGTTCTTC. As protein: CASSSTIKAGRENEQFF. The rearrangement links TRBV13 to TRBJ2-1; maybe TRBD2 (6 bases). CDR1 and CDR2 from the germline V gene are PRHDT and FYEKMQ (reference sequence). The ends were cut back, 4 bases at V and 7 bases at J, with 23 bases in the middle. The CDR3 is 17 amino acids.

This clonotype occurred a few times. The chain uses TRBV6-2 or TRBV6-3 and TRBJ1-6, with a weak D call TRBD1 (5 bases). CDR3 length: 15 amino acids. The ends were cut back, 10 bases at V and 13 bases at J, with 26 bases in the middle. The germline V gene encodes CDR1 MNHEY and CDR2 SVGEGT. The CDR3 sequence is CATPVGTADFLPLHF. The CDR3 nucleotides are TGTGCCACCCCAGTAGGGACGGCGGATTTTTTGCCCCTCCACTTT.

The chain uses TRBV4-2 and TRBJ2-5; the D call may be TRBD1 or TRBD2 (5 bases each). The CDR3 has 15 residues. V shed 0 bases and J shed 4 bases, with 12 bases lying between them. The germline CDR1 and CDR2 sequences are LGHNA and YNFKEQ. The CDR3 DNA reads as TGTGCCAGCAGCCAAGATATTCGGGGCCGAGAGACCCAGTACTTC. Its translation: CASSQDIRGRETQYF.

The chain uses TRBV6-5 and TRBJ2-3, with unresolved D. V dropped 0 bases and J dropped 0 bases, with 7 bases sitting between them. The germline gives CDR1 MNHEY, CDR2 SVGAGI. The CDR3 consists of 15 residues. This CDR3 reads CASSYSYPSTDTQYF. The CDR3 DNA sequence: TGTGCCAGCAGTTACTCATATCCCAGCACAGATACGCAGTATTTT.

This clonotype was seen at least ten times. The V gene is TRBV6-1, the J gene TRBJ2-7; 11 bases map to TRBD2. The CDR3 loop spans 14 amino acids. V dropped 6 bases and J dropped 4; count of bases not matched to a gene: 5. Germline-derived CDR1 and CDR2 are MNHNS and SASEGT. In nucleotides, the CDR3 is TGTGCCAGCAGCCCGGGACTAGCGGCTTACGAGCAGTACTTC. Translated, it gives CASSPGLAAYEQYF.

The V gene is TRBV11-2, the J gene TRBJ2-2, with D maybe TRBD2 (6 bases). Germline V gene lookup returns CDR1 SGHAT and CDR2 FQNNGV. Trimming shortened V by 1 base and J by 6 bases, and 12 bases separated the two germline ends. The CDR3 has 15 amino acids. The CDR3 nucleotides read TGTGCCAGCAGCTTAGGTCGGGGGATTCCCGGGGAGCTGTTTTTT. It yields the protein CASSLGRGIPGELFF.

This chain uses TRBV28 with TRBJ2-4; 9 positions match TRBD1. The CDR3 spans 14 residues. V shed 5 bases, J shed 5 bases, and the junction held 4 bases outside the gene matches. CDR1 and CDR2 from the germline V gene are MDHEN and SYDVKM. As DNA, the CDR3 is TGTGCCAGCAGTAGGACAGGGGCCGAAAACATTCAGTACTTC. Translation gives CASSRTGAENIQYF.

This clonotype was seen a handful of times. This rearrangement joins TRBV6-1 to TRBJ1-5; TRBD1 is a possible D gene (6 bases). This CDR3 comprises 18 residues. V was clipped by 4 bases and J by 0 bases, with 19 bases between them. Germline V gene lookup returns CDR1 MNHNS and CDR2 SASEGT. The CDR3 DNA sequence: TGTGCCAGCAGTGCTCTCAGGGGAAACTCTTATAGCAATCAGCCCCAGCATTTT. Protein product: CASSALRGNSYSNQPQHF.

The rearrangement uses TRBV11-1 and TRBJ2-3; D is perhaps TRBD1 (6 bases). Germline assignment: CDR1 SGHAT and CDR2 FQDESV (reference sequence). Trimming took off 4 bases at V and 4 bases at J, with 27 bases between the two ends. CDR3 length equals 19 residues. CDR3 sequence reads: CASSSPSFSGETRADTQYF. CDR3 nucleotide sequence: TGTGCCAGCAGCTCCCCAAGCTTTTCAGGGGAGACAAGGGCAGATACGCAGTATTTT.

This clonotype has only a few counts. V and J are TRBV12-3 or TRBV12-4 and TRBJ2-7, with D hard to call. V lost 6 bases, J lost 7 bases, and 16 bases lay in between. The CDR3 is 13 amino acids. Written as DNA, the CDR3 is TGTGCCAGCAGCCACCCCGGAATGGGGGAGCAGTACTTC. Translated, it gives CASSHPGMGEQYF.

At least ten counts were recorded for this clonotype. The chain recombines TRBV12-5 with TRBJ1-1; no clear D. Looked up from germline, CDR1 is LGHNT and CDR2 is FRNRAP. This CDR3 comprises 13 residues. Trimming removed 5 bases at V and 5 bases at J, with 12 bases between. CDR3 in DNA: TGTGCTAGTGGTCTGGACGGATGGACTGAAGCTTTCTTT. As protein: CASGLDGWTEAFF.

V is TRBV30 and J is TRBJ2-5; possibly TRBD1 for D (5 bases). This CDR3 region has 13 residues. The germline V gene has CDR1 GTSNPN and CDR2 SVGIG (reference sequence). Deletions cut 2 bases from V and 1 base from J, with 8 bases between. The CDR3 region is CAWSQGIQETQYF. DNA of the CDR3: TGTGCCTGGAGTCAGGGTATCCAAGAGACCCAGTACTTC. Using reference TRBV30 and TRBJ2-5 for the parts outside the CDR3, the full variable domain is SQTIHQWPATLVQPVGSPLSLECTVEGTSNPNLYWYRQAAGRGLQLLFYSVGIGQISSEVPQNLSASRPQDRQFILSSKKLLLSDSGFYLCAWSQGIQETQYFGPGTRLLVL.

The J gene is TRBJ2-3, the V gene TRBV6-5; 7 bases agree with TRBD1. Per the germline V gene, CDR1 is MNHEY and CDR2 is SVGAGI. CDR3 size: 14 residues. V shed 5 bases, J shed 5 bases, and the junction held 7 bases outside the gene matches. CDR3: CASSTTGAGDTQYF. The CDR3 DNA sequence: TGTGCCAGCAGTACTACAGGGGCGGGAGATACGCAGTATTTT.

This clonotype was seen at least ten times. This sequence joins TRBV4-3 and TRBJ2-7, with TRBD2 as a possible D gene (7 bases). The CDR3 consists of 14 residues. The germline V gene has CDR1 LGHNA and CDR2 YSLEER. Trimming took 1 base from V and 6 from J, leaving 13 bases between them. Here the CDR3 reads CASSQGQGGGEQYF. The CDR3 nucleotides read TGCGCCAGCAGCCAAGGGCAGGGAGGGGGCGAGCAGTACTTC.

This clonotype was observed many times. The CDR3, as DNA: TGTGCCAGCAGTCCTGGGGCCGAGCAGTACTTC. This translates into CASSPGAEQYF. The chain has TRBV12-3 or TRBV12-4 and TRBJ2-7; D may be TRBD1 (5 bases). The CDR3 consists of 11 residues. With 5 bases removed from V and 6 bases from J, the gap between germline ends came to 8 bases.

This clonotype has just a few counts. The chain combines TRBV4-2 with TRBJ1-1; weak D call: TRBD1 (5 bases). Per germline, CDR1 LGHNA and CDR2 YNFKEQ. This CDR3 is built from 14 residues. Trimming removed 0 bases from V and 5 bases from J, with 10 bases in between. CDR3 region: CASSQDRRETEAFF. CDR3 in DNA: TGTGCCAGCAGCCAAGATCGCAGGGAGACTGAAGCTTTCTTT.

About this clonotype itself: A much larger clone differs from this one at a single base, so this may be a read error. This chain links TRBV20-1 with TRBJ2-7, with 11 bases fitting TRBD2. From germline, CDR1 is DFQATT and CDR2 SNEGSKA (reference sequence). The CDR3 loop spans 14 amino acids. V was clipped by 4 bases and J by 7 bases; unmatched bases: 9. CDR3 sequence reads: CSANLTSGSFEQYF. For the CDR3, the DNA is TGCAGTGCTAACTTAACTAGCGGGAGTTTTGAGCAGTACTTC.

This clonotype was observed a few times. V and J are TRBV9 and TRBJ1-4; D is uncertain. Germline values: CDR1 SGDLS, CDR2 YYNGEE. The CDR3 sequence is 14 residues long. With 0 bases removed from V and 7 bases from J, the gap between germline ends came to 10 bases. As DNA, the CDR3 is TGTGCCAGCAGCGTAGATCCCCCCAGTGAAAAACTGTTTTTT. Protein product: CASSVDPPSEKLFF.

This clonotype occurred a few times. The CDR3 DNA follows: TGCAGTGCTTCGGAAGCGGGGGCAGAGACCCAGTACTTC. It specifies CSASEAGAETQYF. J is TRBJ2-5 and V is TRBV20-1; 8 positions match TRBD2. CDR1 and CDR2 from the germline V gene are DFQATT and SNEGSKA (reference sequence). V trimming: 5 bases; J trimming: 4 bases; junction bases outside the gene matches: 6. The CDR3 extends over 13 amino acids.

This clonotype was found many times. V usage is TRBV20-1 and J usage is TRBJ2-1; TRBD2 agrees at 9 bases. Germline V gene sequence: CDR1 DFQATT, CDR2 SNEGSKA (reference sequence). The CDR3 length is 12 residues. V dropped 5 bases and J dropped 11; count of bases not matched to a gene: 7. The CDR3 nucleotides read TGCAGTGCTGAAAGCGGGGGGTGGAAGCAGTTCTTC. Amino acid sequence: CSAESGGWKQFF.

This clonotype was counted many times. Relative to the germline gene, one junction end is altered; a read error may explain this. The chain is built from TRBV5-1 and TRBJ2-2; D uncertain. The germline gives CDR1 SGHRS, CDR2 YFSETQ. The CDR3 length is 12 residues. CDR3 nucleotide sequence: TGTGCCAGCAGTTTGTCCACCGGGGAGCTGTTTTTT. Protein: CASSLSTGELFF. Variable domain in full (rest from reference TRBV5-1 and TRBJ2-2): KAGVTQTPRYLIKTRGQQVTLSCSPISGHRSVSWYQQTPGQGLQFLFEYFSETQRNKGNFPGRFSGRQFSNSRSEMNVSTLELGDSALYLCASSLSTGELFFGEGSRLTVL.

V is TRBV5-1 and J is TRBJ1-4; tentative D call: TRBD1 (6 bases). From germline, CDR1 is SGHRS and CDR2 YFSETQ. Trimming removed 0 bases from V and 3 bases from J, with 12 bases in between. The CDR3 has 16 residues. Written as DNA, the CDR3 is TGCGCCAGCAGCTTGGCCCAGGACAGCTCTAATGAAAAACTGTTTTTT. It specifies CASSLAQDSSNEKLFF.

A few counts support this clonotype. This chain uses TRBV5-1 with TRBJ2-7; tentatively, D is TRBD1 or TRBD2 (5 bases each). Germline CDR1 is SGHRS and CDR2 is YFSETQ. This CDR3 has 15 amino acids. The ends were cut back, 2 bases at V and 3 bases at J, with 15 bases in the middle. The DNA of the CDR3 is TGCGCCAGCAGCTTCCGGGACGGCTACTTCTACGAGCAGTACTTC. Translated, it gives CASSFRDGYFYEQYF.

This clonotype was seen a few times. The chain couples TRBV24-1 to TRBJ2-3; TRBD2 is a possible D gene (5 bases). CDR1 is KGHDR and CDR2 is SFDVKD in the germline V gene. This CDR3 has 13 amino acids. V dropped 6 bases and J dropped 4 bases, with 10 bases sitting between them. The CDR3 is CATSPTRADTQYF. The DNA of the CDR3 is TGTGCCACCAGTCCTACTAGAGCAGATACGCAGTATTTT.

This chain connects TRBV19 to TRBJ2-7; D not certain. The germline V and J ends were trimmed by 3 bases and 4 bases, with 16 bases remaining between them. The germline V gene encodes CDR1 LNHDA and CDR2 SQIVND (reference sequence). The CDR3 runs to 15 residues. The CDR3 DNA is TGTGCCAGTAGTATTAAGTCCACACCTGAATACGAGCAGTACTTC. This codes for CASSIKSTPEYEQYF.

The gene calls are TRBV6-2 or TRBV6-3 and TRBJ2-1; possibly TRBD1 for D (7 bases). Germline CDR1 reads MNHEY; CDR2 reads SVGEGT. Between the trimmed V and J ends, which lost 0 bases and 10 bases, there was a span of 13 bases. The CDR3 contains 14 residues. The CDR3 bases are TGTGCCAGCAGTTACTCGGTCGGAGGGGGCGAGCAGTTCTTC. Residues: CASSYSVGGGEQFF.

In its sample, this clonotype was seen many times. In DNA form, the CDR3 reads TGTGCCAGCAGTGAAAAGAACACCGGGGAGCTGTTTTTT. Protein product: CASSEKNTGELFF. The V and J genes are TRBV25-1 and TRBJ2-2; no clear D gene. The CDR3 spans 13 residues. V lost 2 bases to trimming and J lost 1 base, with 2 bases between them. Germline V lookup: CDR1 MGHDK, CDR2 SYGVNS. The complete variable domain, with remaining parts taken from reference TRBV25-1 and TRBJ2-2, reads EADIYQTPRYLVIGTGKKITLECSQTMGHDKMYWYQQDPGMELHLIHYSYGVNSTEKGDLSSESTVSRIRTEHFPLTLESARPSHTSQYLCASSEKNTGELFFGEGSRLTVL.

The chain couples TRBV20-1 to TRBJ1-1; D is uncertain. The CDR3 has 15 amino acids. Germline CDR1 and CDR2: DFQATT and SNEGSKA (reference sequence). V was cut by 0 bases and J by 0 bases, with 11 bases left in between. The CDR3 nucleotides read TGCAGTGCTAGAGATCATCAATTCATGAACACTGAAGCTTTCTTT. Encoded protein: CSARDHQFMNTEAFF.

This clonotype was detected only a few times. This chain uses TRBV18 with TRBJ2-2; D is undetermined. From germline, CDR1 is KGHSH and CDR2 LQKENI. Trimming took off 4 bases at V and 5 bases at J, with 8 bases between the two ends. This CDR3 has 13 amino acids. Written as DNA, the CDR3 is TGTGCCAGCTCACTAAGCCAGACCGGGGAGCTGTTTTTT. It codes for CASSLSQTGELFF.